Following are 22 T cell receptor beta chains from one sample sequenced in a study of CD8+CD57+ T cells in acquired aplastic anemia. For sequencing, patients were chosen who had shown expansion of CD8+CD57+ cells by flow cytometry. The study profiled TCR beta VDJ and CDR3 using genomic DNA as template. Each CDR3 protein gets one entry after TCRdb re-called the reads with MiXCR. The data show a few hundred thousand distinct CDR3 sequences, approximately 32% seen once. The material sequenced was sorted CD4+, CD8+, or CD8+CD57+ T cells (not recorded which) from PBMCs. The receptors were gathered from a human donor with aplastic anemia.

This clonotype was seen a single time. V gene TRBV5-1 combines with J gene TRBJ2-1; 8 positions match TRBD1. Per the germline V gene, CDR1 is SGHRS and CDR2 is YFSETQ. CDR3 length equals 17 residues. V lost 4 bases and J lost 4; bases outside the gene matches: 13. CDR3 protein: CASSADPPGTGYNEQFF. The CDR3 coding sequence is TGCGCCAGCAGCGCGGACCCGCCCGGGACAGGTTACAATGAGCAGTTCTTC.

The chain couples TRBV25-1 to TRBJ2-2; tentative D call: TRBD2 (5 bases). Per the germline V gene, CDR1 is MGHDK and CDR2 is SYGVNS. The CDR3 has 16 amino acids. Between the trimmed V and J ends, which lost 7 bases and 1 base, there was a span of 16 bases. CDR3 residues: CASNSQRERNTGELFF. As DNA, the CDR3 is TGTGCCAGCAACTCCCAGAGGGAAAGGAACACCGGGGAGCTGTTTTTT.

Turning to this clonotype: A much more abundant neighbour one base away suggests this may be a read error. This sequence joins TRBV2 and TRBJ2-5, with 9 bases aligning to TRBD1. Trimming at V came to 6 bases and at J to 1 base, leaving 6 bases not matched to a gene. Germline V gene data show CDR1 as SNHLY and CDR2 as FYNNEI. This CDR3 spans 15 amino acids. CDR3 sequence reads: CASRLGTGSQETQYF. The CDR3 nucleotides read TGTGCCAGCAGGCTAGGGACAGGGAGCCAAGAGACCCAGTACTTC.

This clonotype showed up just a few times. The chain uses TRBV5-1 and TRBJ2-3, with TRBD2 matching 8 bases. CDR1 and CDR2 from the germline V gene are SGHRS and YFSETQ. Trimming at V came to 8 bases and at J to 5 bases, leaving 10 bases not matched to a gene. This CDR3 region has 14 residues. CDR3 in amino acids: CASTSGLVVDTQYF. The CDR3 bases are TGCGCCAGTACTAGCGGTCTTGTGGTAGATACGCAGTATTTT.

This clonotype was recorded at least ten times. The CDR3 region has the DNA TGCAGTGCTAGAGATCCCCCCCGCTACACCTTC. Translated, it gives CSARDPPRYTF. The gene calls are TRBV20-1 and TRBJ1-2; unclear D gene. From germline, CDR1 is DFQATT and CDR2 SNEGSKA (reference sequence). The CDR3 consists of 11 residues. Trimming left V 0 bases short and J 9 bases short, with 8 bases between.

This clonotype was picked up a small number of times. The DNA for the CDR3 is TGTGCCACCATTGGACCGGGACAGAACACTGAAGCTTTCTTT. Translation: CATIGPGQNTEAFF. The V call is TRBV10-3, the J call TRBJ1-1, with D tentatively TRBD1 (6 bases). Trimming pared 10 bases from V and 1 base from J, leaving 16 bases between. The CDR3 totals 14 residues. In germline, CDR1 is ENHRY, CDR2 SYGVKD.

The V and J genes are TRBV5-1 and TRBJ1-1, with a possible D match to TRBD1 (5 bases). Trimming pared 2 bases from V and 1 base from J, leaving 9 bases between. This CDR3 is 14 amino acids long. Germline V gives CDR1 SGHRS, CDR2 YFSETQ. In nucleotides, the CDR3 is TGCGCCAGCAGCTTACCGGGACCGAACACTGAAGCTTTCTTT. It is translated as CASSLPGPNTEAFF.

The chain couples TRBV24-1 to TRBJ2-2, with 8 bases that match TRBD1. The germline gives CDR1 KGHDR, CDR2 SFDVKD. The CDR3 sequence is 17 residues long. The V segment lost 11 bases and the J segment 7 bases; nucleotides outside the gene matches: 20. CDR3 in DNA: TGTGCCAGCAAACAACCCATCAGGGGGCGAGGACGCGGGGAGCTGTTTTTT. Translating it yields CASKQPIRGRGRGELFF.

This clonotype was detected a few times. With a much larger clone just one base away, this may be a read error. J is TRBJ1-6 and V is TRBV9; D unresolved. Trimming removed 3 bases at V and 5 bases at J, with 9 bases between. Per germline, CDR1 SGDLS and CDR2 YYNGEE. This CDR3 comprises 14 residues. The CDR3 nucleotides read TGTGCCAGCAGCGCCCGACGGGATAATTCACCCCTCCACTTT. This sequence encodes CASSARRDNSPLHF.

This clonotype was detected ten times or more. CDR3 sequence: CASSYRTYNSPLHF. The DNA of the CDR3 is TGTGCCAGTAGTTACCGGACTTATAATTCACCCCTCCACTTT. The chain has TRBV19 and TRBJ1-6; D ambiguous. Trimming stripped 5 bases from V and 4 bases from J, with 9 bases between. Germline CDR1 reads LNHDA; CDR2 reads SQIVND (reference sequence). The CDR3 runs to 14 residues.

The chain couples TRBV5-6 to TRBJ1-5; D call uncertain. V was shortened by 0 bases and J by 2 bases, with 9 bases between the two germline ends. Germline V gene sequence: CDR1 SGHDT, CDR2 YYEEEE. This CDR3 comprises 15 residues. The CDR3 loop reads CASSLGRAGNQPQHF. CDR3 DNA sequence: TGTGCCAGCAGCTTGGGTAGGGCGGGCAATCAGCCCCAGCATTTT.

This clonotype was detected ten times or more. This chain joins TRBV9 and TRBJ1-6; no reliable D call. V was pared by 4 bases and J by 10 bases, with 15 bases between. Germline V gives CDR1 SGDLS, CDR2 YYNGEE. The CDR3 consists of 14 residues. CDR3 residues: CASSPARPESPLHF. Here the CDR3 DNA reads TGTGCCAGCAGCCCTGCTAGGCCGGAGTCACCCCTCCACTTT.

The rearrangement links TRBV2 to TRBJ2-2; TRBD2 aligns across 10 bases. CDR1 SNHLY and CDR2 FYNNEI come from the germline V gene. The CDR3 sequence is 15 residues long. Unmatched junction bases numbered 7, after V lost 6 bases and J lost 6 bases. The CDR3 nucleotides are TGTGCCAGCAGCTCAACTAGCGGGGTAGCCGGGGAGCTGTTTTTT. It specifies CASSSTSGVAGELFF. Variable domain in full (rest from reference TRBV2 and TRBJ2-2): EPEVTQTPSHQVTQMGQEVILRCVPISNHLYFYWYRQILGQKVEFLVSFYNNEISEKSEIFDDQFSVERPDGSNFTLKIRSTKLEDSAMYFCASSSTSGVAGELFFGEGSRLTVL.

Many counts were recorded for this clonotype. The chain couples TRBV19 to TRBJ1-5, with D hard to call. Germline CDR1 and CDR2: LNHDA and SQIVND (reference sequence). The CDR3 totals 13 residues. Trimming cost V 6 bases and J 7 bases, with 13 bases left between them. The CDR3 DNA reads TGTGCCAGTAGGCACTCGGGAGGGCAGCCCCAGCATTTT. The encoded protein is CASRHSGGQPQHF. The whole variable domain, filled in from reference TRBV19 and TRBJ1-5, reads DGGITQSPKYLFRKEGQNVTLSCEQNLNHDAMYWYRQDPGQGLRLIYYSQIVNDFQKGDIAEGYSVSREKKESFPLTVTSAQKNPTAFYLCASRHSGGQPQHFGDGTRLSIL.

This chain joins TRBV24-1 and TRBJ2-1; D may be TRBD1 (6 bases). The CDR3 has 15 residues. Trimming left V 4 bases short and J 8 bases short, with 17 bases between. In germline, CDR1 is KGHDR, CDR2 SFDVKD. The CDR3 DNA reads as TGTGCCACCAGTGAGGCCGCCACAGGGTACCATGAGCAGTTCTTC. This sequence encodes CATSEAATGYHEQFF.

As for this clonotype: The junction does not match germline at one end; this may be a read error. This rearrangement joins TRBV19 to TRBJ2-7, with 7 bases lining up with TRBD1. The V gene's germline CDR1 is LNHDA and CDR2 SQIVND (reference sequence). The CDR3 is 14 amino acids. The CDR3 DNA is TGTGCCAGTAGTATTGGGGGACAGCAGTACGGGCAGTACTTC. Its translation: CASSIGGQQYGQYF.

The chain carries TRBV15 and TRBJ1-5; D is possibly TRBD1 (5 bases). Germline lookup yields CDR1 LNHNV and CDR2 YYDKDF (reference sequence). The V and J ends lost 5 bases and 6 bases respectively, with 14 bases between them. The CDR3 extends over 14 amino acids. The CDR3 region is CATSGIGGRQPQHF. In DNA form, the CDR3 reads TGTGCCACCAGCGGTATCGGGGGACGTCAGCCCCAGCATTTT.

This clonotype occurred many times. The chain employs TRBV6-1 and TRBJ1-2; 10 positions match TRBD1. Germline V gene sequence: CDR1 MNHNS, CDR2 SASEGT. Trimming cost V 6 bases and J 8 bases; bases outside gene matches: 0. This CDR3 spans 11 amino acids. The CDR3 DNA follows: TGTGCCAGCAGGGACAGGGGGGGCTACACCTTC. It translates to CASRDRGGYTF.

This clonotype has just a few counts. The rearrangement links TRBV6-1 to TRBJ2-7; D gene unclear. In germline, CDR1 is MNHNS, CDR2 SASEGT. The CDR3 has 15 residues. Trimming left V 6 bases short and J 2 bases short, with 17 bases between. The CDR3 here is CASSLGLYATYEQYF. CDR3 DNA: TGTGCCAGCAGCCTAGGGCTGTACGCTACCTACGAGCAGTACTTC.

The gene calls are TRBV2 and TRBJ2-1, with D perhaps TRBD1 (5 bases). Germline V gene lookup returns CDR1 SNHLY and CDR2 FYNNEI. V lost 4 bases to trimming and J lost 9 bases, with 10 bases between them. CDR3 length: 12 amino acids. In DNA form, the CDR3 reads TGTGCCAGCAGTGGAACTGGGGCTGAGCAGTTCTTC. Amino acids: CASSGTGAEQFF.

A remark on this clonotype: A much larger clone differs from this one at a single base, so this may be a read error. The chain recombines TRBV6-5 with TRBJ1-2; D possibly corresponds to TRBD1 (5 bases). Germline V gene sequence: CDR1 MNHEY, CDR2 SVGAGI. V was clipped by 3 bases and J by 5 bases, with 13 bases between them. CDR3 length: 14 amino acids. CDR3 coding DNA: TGTGCCAGCAGTTATCGGGGCGAAGCGTATGGCTACACCTTC. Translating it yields CASSYRGEAYGYTF.

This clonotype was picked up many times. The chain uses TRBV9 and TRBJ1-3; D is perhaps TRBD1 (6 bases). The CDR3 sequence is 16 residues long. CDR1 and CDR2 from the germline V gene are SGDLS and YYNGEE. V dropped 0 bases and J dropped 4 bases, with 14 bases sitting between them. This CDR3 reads CASSVVPGAVGNTIYF. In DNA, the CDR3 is TGTGCCAGCAGCGTAGTGCCGGGGGCCGTGGGAAACACCATATATTTT.